The source of this T cell receptor beta chain is a study of patients and donors after allogeneic stem cell transplantation. TCRdb called the RT-PCR reads again in MiXCR, with one record for every CDR3 protein. The sample carries about 960,000 distinct CDR3 sequences, about a sixth recorded once. The CDR3 is 16 amino acids. V dropped 0 bases and J dropped 0; count of bases not matched to a gene: 2. CDR1 and CDR2 from the germline V gene are SGHDT and YYEEEE. Sequenced: blood, either unsorted or a sorted T cell fraction (not recorded which). This sequence was found in a human donor who was either an allogeneic HSCT recipient or a stem cell or donor lymphocyte infusion donor (not recorded which). It is not recorded whose cells these are; they may come from a transplant donor. V and J are TRBV5-6 and TRBJ2-1; TRBD2 matches at 8 bases. This chain's CDR3 is CASSLDTSGSYNEQFF. In nucleotides, the CDR3 is TGTGCCAGCAGCTTGGATACTAGCGGCTCCTACAATGAGCAGTTCTTC. Full variable domain (remainder filled in from reference TRBV5-6 and TRBJ2-1): DAGVTQSPTHLIKTRGQQVTLRCSPKSGHDTVSWYQQALGQGPQFIFQYYEEEERQRGNFPDRFSGHQFPNYSSELNVNALLLGDSALYLCASSLDTSGSYNEQFFGPGTRLTVL.